A selection of T cell receptor beta chains follows, all from one sample in a study of T-cell reconstitution after alpha-beta-depleted transplantation in children. TCRdb re-analysed the PCR reads in MiXCR, keeping a single row per CDR3 protein. The data show about 200,000 distinct CDR3 sequences, 5.5% to 7% seen once. Sequencing used PBMCs, obtained before TCRalphabeta/CD19-depleted stem cell transplant. The origin of the receptors is a boy between 2 and 10 years old with acute lymphoblastic leukemia, due to receive a stem cell transplant. Each CDR3 is given with its conserved first and last residue.

>TRBV11-2
CASSLPSGDNEQFF
>TRBV28
CASSLDSSGNTIYF
>TRBV29-1
CSVEDLQGPSNTEAFF
>TRBV15
CATSREEVSSYEQYF
>TRBV7-8
CASSLVTQDGYTF
>TRBV20-1
CSARDVGGGYYEQYF
>TRBV12-3/TRBV12-4
CASSPGQAAFF
>TRBV6-5
CASTLGRGRTGELFF
>TRBV7-8
CASSFGGSGTEAFF
>TRBV5-5
CASSLGGTGRSYEQYF
>TRBV7-2
CASSPKTLGGIAGELFF
>TRBV15
CATSRERLAGGNEQFF
>TRBV28
CASSYPGQGHEQYF
>TRBV28
CASRQQGWAYGYTF
>TRBV28
CASSRPGRDRGYTF
>TRBV6-2/TRBV6-3
CASSYPRVQPQHF
>TRBV12-3/TRBV12-4
CASSWGDETQYF
>TRBV19
CASSGALSGANVLTF
>TRBV28
CASSPPTSGGRATYF
>TRBV12-3/TRBV12-4
CASTTGTDYGYTF
>TRBV23-1
CASSQHREDQPQHF
>TRBV28
CASSIRSSRHEQYF
>TRBV20-1
CSARGGRFSYNSPLHF
>TRBV7-2
CASSLGQGVVNEQFF
>TRBV20-1
CSAREWGFSNQPQHF
>TRBV28
CASTEPRGNEQFF
>TRBV4-2
CASSGGAGRGGPDTQYF
>TRBV19
CASSDGTFPNYGYTF
>TRBV5-1
CASSSIGTASSYNEQFF
>TRBV2
CASAGTVNTGELFF
>TRBV11-2
CASSLGAGQSYGYTF
>TRBV4-2
CASGLGFPGELFF
>TRBV18
CASSPPNAEAFF
>TRBV28
CASRYPTGVGTEAFF
>TRBV12-3/TRBV12-4
CASSSKGQRRQPQHF
>TRBV28
CASSPQTGTGGGQPQHF
>TRBV12-3/TRBV12-4
CASSPQPGYEQYF
>TRBV5-1
CASSSTSTDTQYF
>TRBV27
CASRGRDRNNSPLHF
>TRBV7-9
CASTLEVEGRINEQYF
>TRBV11-2
CASSRRGYNEQFF
>TRBV19
CASSSHRGGEQYF
>TRBV16
CASSQSAERQFF
>TRBV4-3
CASSQDKTGGEKLFF
>TRBV19
CASRNSGTRMNTEAFF
>TRBV7-3
CASSYLRSGELFF
>TRBV18
CASSPFSNEQFF
>TRBV20-1
CSASKGAGNTIYF
>TRBV6-2/TRBV6-3
CASSYSGARETQYF
>TRBV3-1
CASSPGLATYNEQFF